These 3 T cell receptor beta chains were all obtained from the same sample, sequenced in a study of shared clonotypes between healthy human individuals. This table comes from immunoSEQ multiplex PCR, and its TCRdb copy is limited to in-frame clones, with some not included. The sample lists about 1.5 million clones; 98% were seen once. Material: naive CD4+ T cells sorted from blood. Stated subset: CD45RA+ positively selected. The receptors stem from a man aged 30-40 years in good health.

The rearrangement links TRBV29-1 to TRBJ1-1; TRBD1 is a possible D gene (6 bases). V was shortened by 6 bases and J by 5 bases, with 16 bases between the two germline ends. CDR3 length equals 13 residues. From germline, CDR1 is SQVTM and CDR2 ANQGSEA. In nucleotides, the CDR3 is TGCAGCGTCCGAAAGGGGGGAAAGACTGAAGCTTTCTTT. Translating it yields CSVRKGGKTEAFF. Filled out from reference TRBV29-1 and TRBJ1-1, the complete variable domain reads SAVISQKPSRDICQRGTSLTIQCQVDSQVTMMFWYRQQPGQSLTLIATANQGSEATYESGFVIDKFPISRPNLTFSTLTVSNMSPEDSSIYLCSVRKGGKTEAFFGQGTRLTVV.

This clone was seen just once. CDR3 bases: TGTGCCAGCAGCTTGGCGTTATGGACAGGGGGAACAGGGGAGCTGTTTTTT. Translating gives CASSLALWTGGTGELFF. The gene calls are TRBV5-6 and TRBJ2-2; TRBD1 matches 10 bases. J gave up 8 bases and V 0 bases, and 10 bases lay outside the gene matches. The CDR3 length is 17 residues. The germline CDR1 and CDR2 sequences are SGHDT and YYEEEE.

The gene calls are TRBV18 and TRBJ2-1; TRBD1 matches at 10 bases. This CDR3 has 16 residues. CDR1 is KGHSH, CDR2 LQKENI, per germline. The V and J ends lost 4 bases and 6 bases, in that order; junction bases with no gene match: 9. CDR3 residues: CASSLKTGGVSNEQFF. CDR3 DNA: TGTGCCAGCTCACTAAAGACAGGGGGCGTAAGCAATGAGCAGTTCTTC. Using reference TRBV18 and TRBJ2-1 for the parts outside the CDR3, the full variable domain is NAGVMQNPRHLVRRRGQEARLRCSPMKGHSHVYWYRQLPEEGLKFMVYLQKENIIDESGMPKERFSAEFPKEGPSILRIQQVVRGDSAAYFCASSLKTGGVSNEQFFGPGTRLTVL.